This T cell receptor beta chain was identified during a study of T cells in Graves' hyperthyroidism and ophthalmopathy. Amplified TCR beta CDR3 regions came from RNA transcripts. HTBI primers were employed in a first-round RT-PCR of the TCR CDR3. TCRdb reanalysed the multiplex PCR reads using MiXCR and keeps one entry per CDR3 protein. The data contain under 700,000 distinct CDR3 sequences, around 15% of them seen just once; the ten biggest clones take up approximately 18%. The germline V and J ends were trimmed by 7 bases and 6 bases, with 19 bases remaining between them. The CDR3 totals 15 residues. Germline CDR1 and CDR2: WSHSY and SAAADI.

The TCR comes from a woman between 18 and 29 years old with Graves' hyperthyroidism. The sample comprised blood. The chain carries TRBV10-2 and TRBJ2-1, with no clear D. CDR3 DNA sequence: TGCGCCAGCATAGGCGGTCCCTACCCGTTCAATGAGCAGTTCTTC. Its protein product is CASIGGPYPFNEQFF.